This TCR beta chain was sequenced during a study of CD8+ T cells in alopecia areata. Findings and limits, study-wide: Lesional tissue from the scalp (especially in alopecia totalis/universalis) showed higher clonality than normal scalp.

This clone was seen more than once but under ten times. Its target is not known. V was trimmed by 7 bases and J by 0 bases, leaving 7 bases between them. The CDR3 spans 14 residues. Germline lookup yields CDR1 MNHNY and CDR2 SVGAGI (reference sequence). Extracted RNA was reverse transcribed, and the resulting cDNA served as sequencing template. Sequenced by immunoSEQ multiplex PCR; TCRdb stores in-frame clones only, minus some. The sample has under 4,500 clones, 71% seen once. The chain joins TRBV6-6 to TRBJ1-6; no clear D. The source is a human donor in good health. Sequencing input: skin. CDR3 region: CASMAGSYNSPLHF. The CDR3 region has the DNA TGTGCCAGCATGGCAGGCTCCTATAATTCACCCCTCCACTTT.